This passage covers 14 T cell receptor beta chains from one sample sequenced in a study of blood T cells in healthy people across ages. PCR was performed a second time for roughly 7 to 11 cycles using a sample-barcoded 5' primer and a J-beta primer mix. TCRdb used MiXCR to reprocess the 5' RACE reads, holding one entry per CDR3 protein. The repertoire includes approximately 600,000 distinct CDR3 sequences, approximately 59% of them detected once, and about two fifths sits in the top ten. The sequenced sample consisted of blood. These receptors originate from a man aged 60 to 69 in good health.

V and J are TRBV6-1 and TRBJ2-4; D gene uncertain. Germline CDR1 MNHNS, CDR2 SASEGT. This CDR3 region has 13 residues. Trimming took 8 bases from V and 1 from J, leaving 9 bases between them. The CDR3 sequence is CASQPRAKNIQYF. The CDR3 nucleotides are TGTGCCAGCCAACCCCGGGCCAAAAACATTCAGTACTTC.

This chain uses TRBV12-5 with TRBJ1-3; D is unresolved. Germline V gives CDR1 LGHNT, CDR2 FRNRAP. This CDR3 comprises 13 residues. Trimming took 3 bases from V and 6 from J, leaving 9 bases between them. CDR3 nucleotides: TGTGCTAGTGGTTTACATAACGAAAACACCATATATTTT. Amino acids: CASGLHNENTIYF.

This chain connects TRBV18 to TRBJ1-2; 8 nucleotides line up with TRBD1. The CDR3 has 16 residues. The V gene's germline CDR1 is KGHSH and CDR2 LQKENI. The V and J ends lost 2 bases and 5 bases, in that order; junction bases with no gene match: 10. The CDR3 bases are TGTGCCAGCTCACCAGAGACAGGGACAGGCGCATATGGCTACACCTTC. Translating gives CASSPETGTGAYGYTF.

This clonotype showed up just a few times. The chain uses TRBV29-1 and TRBJ2-1; perhaps TRBD2 as D (6 bases). This CDR3 has 9 residues. V gave up 3 bases and J gave up 15 bases, with 9 bases separating them. Germline values: CDR1 SQVTM, CDR2 ANQGSEA. The CDR3 is CSVEEGSFF. CDR3 sequence (DNA): TGCAGCGTTGAGGAGGGTTCGTTCTTC.

This chain uses TRBV6-2 or TRBV6-3 with TRBJ1-2; TRBD1 agrees at 8 bases. J was trimmed by 4 bases and V by 6 bases; bases with no gene match: 10. This CDR3 comprises 15 residues. Germline V gene lookup returns CDR1 MNHEY and CDR2 SVGEGT. DNA of the CDR3: TGTGCCAGCAGATCCGGACAGGGCCCTTCCTATGGCTACACCTTC. This translates into CASRSGQGPSYGYTF.

For the CDR3, the DNA is TGCAGCGTTCGACAGGGCAATCAGCCCCAGCATTTT. Amino acid sequence: CSVRQGNQPQHF. This sequence joins TRBV29-1 and TRBJ1-5; tentatively, D is TRBD1 (6 bases). Germline loops: CDR1 SQVTM, CDR2 ANQGSEA. Between the trimmed V and J ends, which lost 5 bases and 2 bases, there was a span of 7 bases. The CDR3 length is 12 residues.

This clonotype was seen a handful of times. The chain has TRBV28 and TRBJ2-7, with TRBD2 matching 15 bases. Trimming removed 2 bases from V and 4 bases from J; junction bases left unmatched: 3. Germline V gives CDR1 MDHEN, CDR2 SYDVKM. This CDR3 is built from 16 residues. CDR3 nucleotides: TGTGCCAGCAGTTTAGGAGGGACTAGCGGGGGGTACGAGCAGTACTTC. Its protein product is CASSLGGTSGGYEQYF.

The J gene is TRBJ2-7, the V gene TRBV27; maybe TRBD2 (5 bases). V dropped 6 bases and J dropped 7 bases, with 16 bases sitting between them. There are 13 residues in the CDR3. Germline CDR1 is MNHEY and CDR2 is SMNVEV (reference sequence). The CDR3, as DNA: TGTGCCAGCAGCCCAGGCGACTACAATGAGCAGTACTTC. Translated: CASSPGDYNEQYF.

This clonotype came up a few times. V and J are TRBV20-1 and TRBJ2-1; 8 nucleotides match TRBD2. Germline trimming cut 2 bases from V and 1 base from J; bases unmatched to any gene: 4. From germline, CDR1 is DFQATT and CDR2 SNEGSKA (reference sequence). CDR3 length equals 15 residues. The CDR3 coding sequence is TGCAGTGCTAGACAGCGGGGGACTTCCTACAATGAGCAGTTCTTC. Residues: CSARQRGTSYNEQFF.

The V and J genes are TRBV3-1 and TRBJ2-5, with 11 bases that match TRBD2. Unmatched junction bases numbered 2, after V lost 4 bases and J lost 4 bases. The CDR3 is 14 residues long. The germline gives CDR1 LGHDT, CDR2 YNNKEL (reference sequence). The CDR3 nucleotides are TGTGCCAGCAGCCTTAGCGGGGGGGTAGAGACCCAGTACTTC. Protein: CASSLSGGVETQYF.

The chain links TRBV20-1 to TRBJ2-7; 8 bases match TRBD2. V was pared by 1 base and J by 3 bases, with 5 bases of the junction left unmatched. Germline CDR1 reads DFQATT; CDR2 reads SNEGSKA (reference sequence). The CDR3 is 14 residues long. The CDR3 nucleotides read TGCAGTGCTAGAGCGGGAGGGGTAGTCTACGAGCAGTACTTC. Protein sequence: CSARAGGVVYEQYF.

The chain joins TRBV27 to TRBJ1-2, with a weak D call TRBD1 (5 bases). Trimming shortened V by 6 bases and J by 4 bases, and 9 bases separated the two germline ends. There are 12 residues in the CDR3. Germline CDR1 MNHEY, CDR2 SMNVEV (reference sequence). CDR3 region: CASSTGPYGYTF. The CDR3, as DNA: TGTGCCAGCAGCACAGGCCCCTATGGCTACACCTTC.

V usage is TRBV7-2 and J usage is TRBJ2-3; TRBD1 agrees at 7 bases. V shed 5 bases and J 2 bases; nucleotides not matched to a gene: 7. The CDR3 covers 15 residues. From germline, CDR1 is SGHTA and CDR2 FQGNSA. The CDR3 sequence is CASSRQGGYTDTQYF. The CDR3, as DNA: TGTGCCAGCAGCCGACAGGGCGGATACACAGATACGCAGTATTTT. The variable domain in full, completed from reference TRBV7-2 and TRBJ2-3, reads GAGVSQSPSNKVTEKGKDVELRCDPISGHTALYWYRQSLGQGLEFLIYFQGNSAPDKSGLPSDRFSAERTGGSVSTLTIQRTQQEDSAVYLCASSRQGGYTDTQYFGPGTRLTVL.

This clonotype was seen a few times. The rearrangement links TRBV5-1 to TRBJ2-1; 12 nucleotides align to TRBD1. Germline lookup yields CDR1 SGHRS and CDR2 YFSETQ. The J segment lost 8 bases and the V segment lost 4 bases, leaving 7 bases of the junction unmatched. The CDR3 is 15 amino acids. CDR3 sequence (DNA): TGCGCCAGCAGCCAGGGACAGGGGGCTTCGGATGAGCAGTTCTTC. Translation: CASSQGQGASDEQFF.